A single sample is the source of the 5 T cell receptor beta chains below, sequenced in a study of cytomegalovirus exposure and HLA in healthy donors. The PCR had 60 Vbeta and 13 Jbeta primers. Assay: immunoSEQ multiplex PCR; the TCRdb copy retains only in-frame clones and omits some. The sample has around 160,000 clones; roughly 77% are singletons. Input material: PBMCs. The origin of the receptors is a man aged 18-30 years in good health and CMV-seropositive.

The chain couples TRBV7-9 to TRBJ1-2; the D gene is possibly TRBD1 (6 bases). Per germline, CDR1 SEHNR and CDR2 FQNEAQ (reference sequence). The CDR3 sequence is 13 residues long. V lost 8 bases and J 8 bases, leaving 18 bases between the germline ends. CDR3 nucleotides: TGTGCCAGCGTCTACTCAGGGGCCTCGGGCTACACCTTC. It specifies CASVYSGASGYTF.

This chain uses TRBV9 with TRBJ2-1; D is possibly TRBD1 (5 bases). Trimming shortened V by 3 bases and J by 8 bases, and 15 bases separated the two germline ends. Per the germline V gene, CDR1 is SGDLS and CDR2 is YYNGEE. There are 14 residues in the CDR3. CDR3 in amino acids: CASSATDSAHEQFF. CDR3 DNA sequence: TGTGCCAGCAGCGCTACCGACAGCGCGCATGAGCAGTTCTTC.

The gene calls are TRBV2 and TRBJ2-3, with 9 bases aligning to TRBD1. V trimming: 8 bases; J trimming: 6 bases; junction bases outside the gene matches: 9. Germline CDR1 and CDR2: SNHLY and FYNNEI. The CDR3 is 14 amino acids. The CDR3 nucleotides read TGTGCCAGCGTACGCGGGACAGGGCAGGATACGCAGTATTTT. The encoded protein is CASVRGTGQDTQYF.

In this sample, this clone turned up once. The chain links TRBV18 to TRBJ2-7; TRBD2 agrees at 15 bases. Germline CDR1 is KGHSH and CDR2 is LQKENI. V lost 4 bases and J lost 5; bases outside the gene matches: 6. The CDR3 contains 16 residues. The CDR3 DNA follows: TGTGCCAGCTCACTAGGGACTAGCGGGAGGTCGGACGAGCAGTACGTC. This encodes CASSLGTSGRSDEQYV.

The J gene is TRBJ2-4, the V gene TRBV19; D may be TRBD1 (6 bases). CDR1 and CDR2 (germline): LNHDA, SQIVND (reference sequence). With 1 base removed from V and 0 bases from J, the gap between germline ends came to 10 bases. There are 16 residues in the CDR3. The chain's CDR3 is CASSIGGLIAKNIQYF. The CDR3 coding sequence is TGTGCCAGTAGTATAGGGGGGCTCATAGCCAAAAACATTCAGTACTTC.